The clone carrying this T cell receptor beta chain was observed a single time. After thawing and overnight rest, PBMC were stained with GMM-loaded CD1B tetramer, viability dye and anti-CD3 for sorting. The lipid loaded on the CD1B tetramers was C32 glucose monomycolate from Rhodococcus equi. Approximately 100,000 tetramer-negative cells were sorted from each donor. This record belongs to a study of T cells in tuberculosis. This CDR3 has 17 amino acids. The V end lost 10 bases, the J end lost 0 bases, and 21 bases lay between the germline ends. CDR1 is LNHDA and CDR2 is SQIVND in the germline V gene (reference sequence). Sequencing of TCR-alpha and TCR-beta chains was unpaired. Sequencing was performed with immunoSEQ multiplex PCR; in TCRdb, only in-frame clones are kept and a portion is missing. The sample has roughly 61,000 clones; around 90% are singletons.

The origin of this receptor is an adult woman with latent tuberculosis. The material sequenced was CD1b-GMM tetramer-negative cells sorted from PBMCs. The chain joins TRBV19 to TRBJ1-4; D possibly corresponds to TRBD1 (6 bases). CDR3 DNA: TGTGCCACCACTTATACAGGGCCCCCCGCAACTAATGAAAAACTGTTTTTT. Protein sequence: CATTYTGPPATNEKLFF.